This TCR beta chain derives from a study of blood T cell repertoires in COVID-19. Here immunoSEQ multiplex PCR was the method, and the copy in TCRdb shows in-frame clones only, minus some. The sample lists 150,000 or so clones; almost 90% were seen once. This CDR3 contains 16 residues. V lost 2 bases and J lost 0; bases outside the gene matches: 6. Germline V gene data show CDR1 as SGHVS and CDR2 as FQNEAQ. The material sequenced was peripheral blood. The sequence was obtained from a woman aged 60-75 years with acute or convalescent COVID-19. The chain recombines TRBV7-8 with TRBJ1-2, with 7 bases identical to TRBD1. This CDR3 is CASSLYSGTANYGYTF. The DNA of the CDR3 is TGTGCCAGCAGCTTATATTCAGGGACAGCTAACTATGGCTACACCTTC.